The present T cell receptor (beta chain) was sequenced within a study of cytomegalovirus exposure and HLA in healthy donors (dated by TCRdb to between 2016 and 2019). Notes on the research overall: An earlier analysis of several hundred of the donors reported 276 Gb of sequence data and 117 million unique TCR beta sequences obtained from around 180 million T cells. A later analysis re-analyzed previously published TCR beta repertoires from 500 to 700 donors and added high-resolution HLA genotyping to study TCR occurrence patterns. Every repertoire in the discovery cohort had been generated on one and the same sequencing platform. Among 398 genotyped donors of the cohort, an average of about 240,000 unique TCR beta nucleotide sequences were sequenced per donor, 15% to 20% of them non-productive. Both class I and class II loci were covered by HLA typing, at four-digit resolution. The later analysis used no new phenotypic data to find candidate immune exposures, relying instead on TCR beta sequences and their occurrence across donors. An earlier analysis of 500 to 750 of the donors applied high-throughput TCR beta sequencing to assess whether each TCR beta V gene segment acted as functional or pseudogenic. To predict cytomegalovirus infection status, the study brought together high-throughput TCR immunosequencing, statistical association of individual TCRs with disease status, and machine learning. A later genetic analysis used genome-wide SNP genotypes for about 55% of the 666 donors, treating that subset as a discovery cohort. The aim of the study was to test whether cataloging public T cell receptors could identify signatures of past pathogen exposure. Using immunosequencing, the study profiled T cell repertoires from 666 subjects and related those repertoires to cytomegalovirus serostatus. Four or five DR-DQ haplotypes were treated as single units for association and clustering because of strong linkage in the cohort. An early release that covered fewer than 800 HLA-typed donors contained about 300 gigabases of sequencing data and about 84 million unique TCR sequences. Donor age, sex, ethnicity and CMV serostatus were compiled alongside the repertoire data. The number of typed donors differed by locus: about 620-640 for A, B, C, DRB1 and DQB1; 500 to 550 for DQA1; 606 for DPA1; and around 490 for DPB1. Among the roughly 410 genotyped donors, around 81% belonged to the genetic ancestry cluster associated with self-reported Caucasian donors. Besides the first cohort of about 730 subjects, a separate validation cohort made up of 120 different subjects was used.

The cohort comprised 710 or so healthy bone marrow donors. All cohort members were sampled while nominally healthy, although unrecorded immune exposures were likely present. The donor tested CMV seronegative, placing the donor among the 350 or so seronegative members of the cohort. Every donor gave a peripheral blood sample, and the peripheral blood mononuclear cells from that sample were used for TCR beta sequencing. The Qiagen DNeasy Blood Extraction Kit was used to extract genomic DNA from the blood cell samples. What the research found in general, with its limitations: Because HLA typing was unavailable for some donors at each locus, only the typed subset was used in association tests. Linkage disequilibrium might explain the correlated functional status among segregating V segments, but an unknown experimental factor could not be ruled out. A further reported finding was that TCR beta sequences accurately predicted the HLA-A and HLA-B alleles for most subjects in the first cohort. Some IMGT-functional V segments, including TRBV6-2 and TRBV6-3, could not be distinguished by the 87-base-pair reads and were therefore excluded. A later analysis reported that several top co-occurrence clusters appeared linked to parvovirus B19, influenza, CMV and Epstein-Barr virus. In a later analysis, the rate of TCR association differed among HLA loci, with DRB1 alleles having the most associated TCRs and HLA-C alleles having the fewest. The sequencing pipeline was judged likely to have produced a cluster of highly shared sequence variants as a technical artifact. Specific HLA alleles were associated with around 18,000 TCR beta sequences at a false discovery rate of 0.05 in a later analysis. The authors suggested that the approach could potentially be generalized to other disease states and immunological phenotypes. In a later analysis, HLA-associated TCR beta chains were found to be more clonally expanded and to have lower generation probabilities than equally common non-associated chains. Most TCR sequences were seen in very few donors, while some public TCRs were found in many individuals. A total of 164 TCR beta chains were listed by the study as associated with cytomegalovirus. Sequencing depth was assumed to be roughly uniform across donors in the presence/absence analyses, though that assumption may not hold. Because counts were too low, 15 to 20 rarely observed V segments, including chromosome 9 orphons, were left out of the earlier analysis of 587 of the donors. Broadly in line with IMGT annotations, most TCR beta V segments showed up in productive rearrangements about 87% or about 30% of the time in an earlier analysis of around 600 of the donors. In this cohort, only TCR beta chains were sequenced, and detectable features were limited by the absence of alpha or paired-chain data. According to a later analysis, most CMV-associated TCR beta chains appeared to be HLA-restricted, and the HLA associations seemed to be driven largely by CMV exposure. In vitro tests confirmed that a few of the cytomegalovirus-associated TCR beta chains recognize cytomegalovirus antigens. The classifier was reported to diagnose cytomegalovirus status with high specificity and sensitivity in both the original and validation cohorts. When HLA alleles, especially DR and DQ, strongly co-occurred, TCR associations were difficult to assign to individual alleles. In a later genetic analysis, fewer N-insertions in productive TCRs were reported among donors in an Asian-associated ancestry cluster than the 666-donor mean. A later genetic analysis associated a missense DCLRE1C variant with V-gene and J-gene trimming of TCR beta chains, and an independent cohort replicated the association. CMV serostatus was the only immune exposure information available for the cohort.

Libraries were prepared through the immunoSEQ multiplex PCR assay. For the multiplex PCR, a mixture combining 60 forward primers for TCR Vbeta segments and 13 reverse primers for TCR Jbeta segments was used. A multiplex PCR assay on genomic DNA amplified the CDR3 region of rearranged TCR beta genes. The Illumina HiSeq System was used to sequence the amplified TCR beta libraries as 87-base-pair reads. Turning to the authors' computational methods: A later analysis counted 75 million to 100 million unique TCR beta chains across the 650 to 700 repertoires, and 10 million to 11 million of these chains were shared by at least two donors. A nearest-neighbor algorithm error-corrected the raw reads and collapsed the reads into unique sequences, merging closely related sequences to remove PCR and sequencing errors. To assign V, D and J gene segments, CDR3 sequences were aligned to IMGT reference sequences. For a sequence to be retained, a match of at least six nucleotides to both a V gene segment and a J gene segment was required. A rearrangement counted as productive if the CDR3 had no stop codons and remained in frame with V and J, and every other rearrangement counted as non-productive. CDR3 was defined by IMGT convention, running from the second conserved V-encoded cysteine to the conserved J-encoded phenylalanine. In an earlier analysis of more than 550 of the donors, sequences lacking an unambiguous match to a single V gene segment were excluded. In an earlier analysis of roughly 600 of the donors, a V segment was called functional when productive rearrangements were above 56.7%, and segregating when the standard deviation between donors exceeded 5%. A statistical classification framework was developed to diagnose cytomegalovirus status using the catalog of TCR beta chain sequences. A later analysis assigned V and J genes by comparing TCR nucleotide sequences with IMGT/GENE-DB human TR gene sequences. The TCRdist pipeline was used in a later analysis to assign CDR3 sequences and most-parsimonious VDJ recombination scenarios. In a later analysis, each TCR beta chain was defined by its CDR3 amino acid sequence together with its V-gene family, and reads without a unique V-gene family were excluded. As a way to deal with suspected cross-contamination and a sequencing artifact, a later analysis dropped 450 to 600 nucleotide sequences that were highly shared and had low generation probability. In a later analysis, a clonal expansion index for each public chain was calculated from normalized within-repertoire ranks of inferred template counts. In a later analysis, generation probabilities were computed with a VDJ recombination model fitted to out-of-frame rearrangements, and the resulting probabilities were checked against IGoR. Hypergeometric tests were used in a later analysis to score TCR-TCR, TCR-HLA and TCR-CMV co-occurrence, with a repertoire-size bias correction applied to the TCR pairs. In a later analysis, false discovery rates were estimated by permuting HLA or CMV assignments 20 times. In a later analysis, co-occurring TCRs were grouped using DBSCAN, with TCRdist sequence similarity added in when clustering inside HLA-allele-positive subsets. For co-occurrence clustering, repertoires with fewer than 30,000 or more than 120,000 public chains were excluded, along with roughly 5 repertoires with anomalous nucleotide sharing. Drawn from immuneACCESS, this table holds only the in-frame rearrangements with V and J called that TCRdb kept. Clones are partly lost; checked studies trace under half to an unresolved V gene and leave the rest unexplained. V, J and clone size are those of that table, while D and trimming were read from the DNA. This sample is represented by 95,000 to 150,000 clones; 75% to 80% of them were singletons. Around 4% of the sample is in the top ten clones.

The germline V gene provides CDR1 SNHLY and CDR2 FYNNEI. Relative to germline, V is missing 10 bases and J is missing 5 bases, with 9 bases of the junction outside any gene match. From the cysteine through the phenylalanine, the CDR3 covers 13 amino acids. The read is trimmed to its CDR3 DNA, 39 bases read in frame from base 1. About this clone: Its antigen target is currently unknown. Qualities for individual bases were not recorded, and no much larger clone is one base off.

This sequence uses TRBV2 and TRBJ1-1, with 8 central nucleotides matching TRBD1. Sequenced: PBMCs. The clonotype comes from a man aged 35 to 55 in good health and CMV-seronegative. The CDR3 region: CATSRGRETEAFF. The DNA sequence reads TGTGCCACAAGCAGGGGGCGCGAGACTGAAGCTTTCTTT. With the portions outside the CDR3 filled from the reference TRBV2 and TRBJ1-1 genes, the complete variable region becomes EPEVTQTPSHQVTQMGQEVILRCVPISNHLYFYWYRQILGQKVEFLVSFYNNEISEKSEIFDDQFSVERPDGSNFTLKIRSTKLEDSAMYFCATSRGRETEAFFGQGTRLTVV.